Presented here are 9 T cell receptor beta chains from one specimen sequenced in a study of control samples from healthy donors and cancer patients. Data came from immunoSEQ multiplex PCR; TCRdb stores just in-frame clones and leaves some out. The sample yields about 170,000 clones, 91% seen once. The sequencing sample was made of blood. These receptor sequences come from a woman aged 25-40 years in good health.

The chain links TRBV21-1 to TRBJ2-1; no check of the table's D call, TRBD1, against the DNA was made. TRBV21-1 is classified as a pseudogene. There are 20 residues in the CDR3. This CDR3 reads CASSKGDRGRVGTTYNEQFF. For the CDR3, the DNA is TGTGCCAGCAGCAAAGGGGACAGGGGGCGCGTCGGGACTACCTACAATGAGCAGTTCTTC.

The V call is TRBV5-8, the J call TRBJ1-2; no clear D gene. Germline V gene sequence: CDR1 SGHTS, CDR2 YDEGEE. The CDR3 has 14 amino acids. The germline V and J ends were trimmed by 1 base and 6 bases, with 13 bases remaining between them. The CDR3 reads CASSLKGARDGYTF. The CDR3 coding sequence is TGTGCCAGCAGCTTGAAGGGTGCGAGGGATGGCTACACCTTC.

The chain recombines TRBV27 with TRBJ2-7; D gene uncertain. Looked up from germline, CDR1 is MNHEY and CDR2 is SMNVEV (reference sequence). V was shortened by 2 bases and J by 2 bases, with 10 bases between the two germline ends. This CDR3 is 14 amino acids long. The CDR3 loop is CASSLPRTAYEQYF. The DNA of the CDR3 is TGTGCCAGCAGTTTACCAAGGACGGCCTACGAGCAGTACTTC.

J is TRBJ2-5 and V is TRBV4-2, with TRBD2 matching 15 bases. The germline gives CDR1 LGHNA, CDR2 YNFKEQ. Trimming took 1 base from V and 4 from J; bases not matched to a gene: 1. This CDR3 contains 16 residues. DNA for the CDR3: TGTGCCAGCAGCCAAGGGACTAGCGGGGGGGCAGAGACCCAGTACTTC. This codes for CASSQGTSGGAETQYF.

The chain carries TRBV15 and TRBJ2-1, with 8 positions matching TRBD2. Germline loops: CDR1 LNHNV, CDR2 YYDKDF (reference sequence). The ends lost 0 bases at V and 1 base at J; junction bases unmatched: 5. CDR3 length equals 17 residues. The CDR3 nucleotides are TGTGCCACCAGCAGAGATCGGTCGGGAGGGTCCTACAATGAGCAGTTCTTC. It codes for CATSRDRSGGSYNEQFF.

This chain links TRBV7-2 with TRBJ1-2, with 10 bases lining up with TRBD1. Germline V gene data show CDR1 as SGHTA and CDR2 as FQGNSA. This CDR3 is built from 15 residues. V was clipped by 5 bases and J by 4 bases; unmatched bases: 7. The CDR3 is CASSVPGTGAYGYTF. The CDR3 coding sequence is TGTGCCAGCAGCGTCCCCGGGACAGGGGCCTATGGCTACACCTTC.

This chain links TRBV6-5 with TRBJ1-6, with D tentatively TRBD1 (5 bases). The CDR3 contains 15 residues. Trimming cost V 0 bases and J 4 bases, with 7 bases left between them. CDR1 is MNHEY, CDR2 SVGAGI, per germline. CDR3 residues: CASSYSTEYNSPLHF. CDR3 DNA sequence: TGTGCCAGCAGTTACTCGACAGAGTATAATTCACCCCTCCACTTT.

Notes on this clone: The same CDR3 also results from other DNA sequences found in this sample. The J gene is TRBJ2-3, the V gene TRBV6-4; 10 bases align to TRBD2. The CDR3 has 16 residues. With 0 bases clipped from V and 0 bases from J, the junction kept 0 bases outside the gene matches. Germline values: CDR1 MRHNA, CDR2 SNTAGT. The CDR3 protein is CASSDSAGGSTDTQYF. CDR3 nucleotide sequence: TGTGCCAGCAGTGACTCAGCGGGAGGGAGCACAGATACGCAGTATTTT.

The chain employs TRBV6-5 and TRBJ2-4, with a weak D call TRBD1 (5 bases). Trimming cost V 2 bases and J 0 bases, with 5 bases left between them. Germline CDR1 and CDR2: MNHEY and SVGAGI. The CDR3 sequence is 14 residues long. Here the CDR3 reads CASSYRGAKNIQYF. The CDR3 DNA sequence: TGTGCCAGCAGTTACAGGGGAGCCAAAAACATTCAGTACTTC.